This T cell receptor beta chain was profiled in a study of graft-versus-host responses after intestinal transplantation. Study-level background: Tacrolimus and steroids were given for around three years to all recipients after anti-thymocyte globulin induction.

Whole-study findings and limits: Allograft clonal ratios (graft-versus-host to host-versus-graft) were high in patients who had graft-donor T cell macrochimerism.

A note on this clone: Its antigen is unidentified.

This CDR3 contains 14 residues. Germline lookup yields CDR1 ENHRY and CDR2 SYGVKD. Trimming cost V 6 bases and J 1 base; bases outside gene matches: 3. The assay was immunoSEQ multiplex PCR, and TCRdb's table has in-frame clones only and misses some. The repertoire has more than 45,000 clones, roughly 89% of them found once; the top ten carry more than 2.5%. V is TRBV10-3 and J is TRBJ1-1; 9 bases match TRBD1. The sample here was PBMCs, taken about 120 days after intestinal transplantation. This sequence was found in a human patient who received an intestinal transplant, so some T cells may come from the graft donor. CDR3 in amino acids: CAIRRTGANTEAFF. In DNA, the CDR3 is TGTGCCATCAGAAGGACAGGGGCGAACACTGAAGCTTTCTTT.